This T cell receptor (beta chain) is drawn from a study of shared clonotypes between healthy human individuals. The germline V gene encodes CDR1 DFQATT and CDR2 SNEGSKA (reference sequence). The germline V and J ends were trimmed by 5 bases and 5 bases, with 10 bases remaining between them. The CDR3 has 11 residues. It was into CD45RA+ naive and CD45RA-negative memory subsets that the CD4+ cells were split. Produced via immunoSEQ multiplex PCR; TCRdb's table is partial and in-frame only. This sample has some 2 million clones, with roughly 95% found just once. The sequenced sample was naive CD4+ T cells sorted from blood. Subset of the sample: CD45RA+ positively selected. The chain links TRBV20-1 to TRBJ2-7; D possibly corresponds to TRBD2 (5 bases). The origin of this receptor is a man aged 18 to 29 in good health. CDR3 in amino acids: CSAVGGDEQYF. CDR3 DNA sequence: TGCAGTGCTGTAGGAGGAGACGAGCAGTACTTC.